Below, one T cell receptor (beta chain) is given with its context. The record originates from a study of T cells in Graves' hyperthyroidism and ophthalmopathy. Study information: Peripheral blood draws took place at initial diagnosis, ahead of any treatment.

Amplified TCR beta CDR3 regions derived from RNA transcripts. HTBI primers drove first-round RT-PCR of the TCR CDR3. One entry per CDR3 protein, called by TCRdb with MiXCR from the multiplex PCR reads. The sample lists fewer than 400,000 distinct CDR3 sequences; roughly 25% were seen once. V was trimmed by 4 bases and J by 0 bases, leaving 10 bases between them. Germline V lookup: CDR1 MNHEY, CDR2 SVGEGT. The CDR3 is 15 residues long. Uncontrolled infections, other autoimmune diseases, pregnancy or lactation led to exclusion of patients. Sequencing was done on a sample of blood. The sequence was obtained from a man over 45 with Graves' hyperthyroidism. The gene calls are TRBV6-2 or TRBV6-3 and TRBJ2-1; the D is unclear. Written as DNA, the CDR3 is TGTGCCAGCAGTTTGATGTCCAACTCCTACAATGAGCAGTTCTTC. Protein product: CASSLMSNSYNEQFF.